This passage covers 25 T cell receptor beta chains from one sample sequenced in a study of cytomegalovirus exposure and HLA in healthy donors. PCR employed 60 Vbeta and 13 Jbeta primers. Only in-frame clones appear in the TCRdb table, and some are missing; sequencing was by immunoSEQ multiplex PCR. The sample consists of under 200,000 clones, approximately 78% of them appearing once. The sequenced material came from PBMCs. Source of these receptors: a middle-aged woman in good health and CMV-seronegative.

This clone was observed a few times. The gene calls are TRBV6-1 and TRBJ2-7; 7 positions match TRBD1. CDR1 is MNHNS, CDR2 SASEGT, per germline. CDR3 length equals 15 residues. Losses at the gene ends were 1 base for V and 4 bases for J; bases not matched to a gene: 7. The CDR3 sequence: CASSEVQGRMYEQYF. CDR3 sequence (DNA): TGTGCCAGCAGTGAAGTACAGGGGCGGATGTACGAGCAGTACTTC.

The V call is TRBV10-3, the J call TRBJ2-3; 8 bases match TRBD2. The ends lost 4 bases at V and 2 bases at J; junction bases unmatched: 5. Germline CDR1 is ENHRY and CDR2 is SYGVKD. The CDR3 contains 15 residues. The CDR3 loop reads CAISGDGGATDTQYF. CDR3 coding DNA: TGTGCCATCAGTGGGGACGGGGGGGCCACAGATACGCAGTATTTT.

V is TRBV7-9 and J is TRBJ2-1; D call uncertain. V lost 4 bases and J lost 4, with 17 bases in between. Germline values: CDR1 SEHNR, CDR2 FQNEAQ (reference sequence). The CDR3 runs 16 residues. Written as DNA, the CDR3 is TGTGCCAGCAGCTCCCGTGGCGGTTCCCTGTACAATGAGCAGTTCTTC. This gives the protein CASSSRGGSLYNEQFF.

V gene TRBV23-1 combines with J gene TRBJ2-2, with 9 positions matching TRBD1. TRBV23-1 is an open reading frame, and its role is uncertain. CDR3 length: 16 residues. V shed 10 bases and J 4 bases; nucleotides not matched to a gene: 13. CDR3 nucleotide sequence: TGCGCCAACCTGCGGGGACAGGGTTGCAGCACCGGGGAGCTGTTTTTT. This gives the protein CANLRGQGCSTGELFF.

The rearrangement joins TRBV7-2 to TRBJ1-5; no firm D call. Germline V gene lookup returns CDR1 SGHTA and CDR2 FQGNSA. Trimming removed 2 bases from V and 3 bases from J, with 11 bases in between. The length of the CDR3 is 15 residues. Here the CDR3 DNA reads TGTGCCAGCAGCTTAATGGGTGGGCTCAATCAGCCCCAGCATTTT. Its translation: CASSLMGGLNQPQHF.

The V gene is TRBV18, the J gene TRBJ1-2; 8 bases line up with TRBD1. In germline, CDR1 is KGHSH, CDR2 LQKENI. The junction had 8 bases not matched to a gene; V was cut back by 2 bases and J by 6 bases. The CDR3 contains 15 residues. The CDR3 sequence is CASSPRAGGSDGYTF. CDR3 DNA sequence: TGTGCCAGCTCACCAAGGGCAGGGGGCTCGGATGGCTACACCTTC.

The chain combines TRBV6-5 with TRBJ1-5; a possible D gene is TRBD1 (6 bases). Germline V gives CDR1 MNHEY, CDR2 SVGAGI. Trimming cost V 5 bases and J 0 bases, with 11 bases left between them. The CDR3 has 15 residues. The chain's CDR3 is CASSAQGFSNQPQHF. CDR3 sequence (DNA): TGTGCCAGCAGTGCACAGGGATTTAGCAATCAGCCCCAGCATTTT.

The chain employs TRBV7-2 and TRBJ1-1; tentative D call: TRBD1 (5 bases). The length of the CDR3 is 15 residues. Deletions cut 5 bases from V and 0 bases from J, with 13 bases between. Germline values: CDR1 SGHTA, CDR2 FQGNSA. Here the CDR3 DNA reads TGTGCCAGCAGCACCCGACAGCGCCTGAACACTGAAGCTTTCTTT. Translating it yields CASSTRQRLNTEAFF.

V is TRBV7-3 and J is TRBJ2-1; tentative D call: TRBD2 (6 bases). The V end was cut by 5 bases, the J end by 0 bases, with 14 bases between. CDR1 and CDR2 from the germline V gene are SGHTA and FQGTGA. This CDR3 contains 16 residues. The CDR3 DNA reads as TGTGCCAGCAGCGCGGGCGGGGCGGGCTCCTACAATGAGCAGTTCTTC. This codes for CASSAGGAGSYNEQFF.

This clone was picked up a small number of times. This chain connects TRBV7-2 to TRBJ1-1; 8 bases align to TRBD1. The CDR3 runs 14 residues. The V gene end was trimmed by 5 bases and the J gene end by 3 bases; junction bases not matched to a gene: 5. Germline assignment: CDR1 SGHTA and CDR2 FQGNSA. The CDR3 is CASSATGVDTEAFF. As DNA, the CDR3 is TGTGCCAGCAGCGCGACAGGGGTAGACACTGAAGCTTTCTTT.

This clone came up a few times. V is TRBV7-9 and J is TRBJ2-1; 7 bases match TRBD1. This CDR3 has 14 residues. In germline, CDR1 is SEHNR, CDR2 FQNEAQ (reference sequence). Trimming at V came to 3 bases and at J to 4 bases, leaving 3 bases not matched to a gene. The CDR3 here is CASSLGTAYNEQFF. CDR3 DNA: TGTGCCAGCAGCTTGGGGACAGCGTACAATGAGCAGTTCTTC.

The chain uses TRBV9 and TRBJ2-2; D is perhaps TRBD2 (5 bases). V was cut by 1 base and J by 6 bases, with 7 bases left in between. Germline loops: CDR1 SGDLS, CDR2 YYNGEE. The CDR3 runs to 13 residues. CDR3 DNA sequence: TGTGCCAGCAGCGTAACTAGTTCCGGGGAGCTGTTTTTT. Translating it yields CASSVTSSGELFF.

The rearrangement uses TRBV6-5 and TRBJ1-2; 7 nucleotides agree with TRBD1. The trim removed 5 bases at V and 4 bases at J, leaving 4 bases unmatched. The germline V gene encodes CDR1 MNHEY and CDR2 SVGAGI. The CDR3 is made up of 13 amino acids. The CDR3 region is CASSPRDSYGYTF. The CDR3 nucleotides read TGTGCCAGCAGTCCCCGGGACAGCTATGGCTACACCTTC.

This chain uses TRBV4-1 with TRBJ1-1, with 10 nucleotides matching TRBD1. The CDR3 is made up of 15 amino acids. Germline V gene lookup returns CDR1 MGHRA and CDR2 YSYEKL. The V gene end was trimmed by 1 base and the J gene end by 4 bases; junction bases not matched to a gene: 3. CDR3 loop: CASSQAGQGGTEAFF. CDR3 nucleotides: TGCGCCAGCAGCCAAGCAGGACAGGGGGGCACTGAAGCTTTCTTT.

J is TRBJ1-1 and V is TRBV10-1; a possible D gene is TRBD1 (5 bases). CDR1 WNHNN and CDR2 SYGVQD come from the germline V gene (reference sequence). The CDR3 length is 14 residues. V was trimmed by 8 bases and J by 0 bases, leaving 13 bases between them. CDR3 loop: CASRPGPMNTEAFF. As DNA, the CDR3 is TGCGCCAGCCGTCCAGGGCCCATGAACACTGAAGCTTTCTTT.

This chain joins TRBV2 and TRBJ2-1; 10 nucleotides line up with TRBD1. Trimming took 7 bases from V and 9 from J; bases not matched to a gene: 9. CDR1 is SNHLY and CDR2 is FYNNEI in the germline V gene. The CDR3 has 14 residues. CDR3 bases: TGTGCCAGCACACGGGACAGGGGTGTCGGTGAGCAGTTCTTC. This codes for CASTRDRGVGEQFF.

The rearrangement uses TRBV5-8 and TRBJ2-2; TRBD1 is a possible D gene (6 bases). CDR1 is SGHTS and CDR2 is YDEGEE in the germline V gene. CDR3 size: 17 residues. Trimming left V 2 bases short and J 1 base short, with 15 bases between. The CDR3 nucleotides are TGTGCCAGCAGCTTAATGTTTTTGACAGGGAACACCGGGGAGCTGTTTTTT. This translates into CASSLMFLTGNTGELFF.

CDR3 residues: CASSPGTVNSPLHF. The CDR3 DNA follows: TGCGCCAGCAGCCCCGGGACAGTAAATTCACCCCTCCACTTT. The chain recombines TRBV5-1 with TRBJ1-6; TRBD1 agrees at 7 bases. Germline CDR1 reads SGHRS; CDR2 reads YFSETQ. The V gene end was trimmed by 4 bases and the J gene end by 7 bases; junction bases not matched to a gene: 5. The CDR3 totals 14 residues.

The chain couples TRBV19 to TRBJ2-3, with TRBD1 matching over 8 bases. The CDR3 sequence is 15 residues long. Losses at the gene ends were 6 bases for V and 6 bases for J; bases not matched to a gene: 11. Looked up from germline, CDR1 is LNHDA and CDR2 is SQIVND (reference sequence). CDR3 sequence reads: CASSRPGTGYDTQYF. The DNA of the CDR3 is TGTGCCAGTAGCCGGCCGGGGACAGGATACGATACGCAGTATTTT. The variable domain in full, completed from reference TRBV19 and TRBJ2-3, reads DGGITQSPKYLFRKEGQNVTLSCEQNLNHDAMYWYRQDPGQGLRLIYYSQIVNDFQKGDIAEGYSVSREKKESFPLTVTSAQKNPTAFYLCASSRPGTGYDTQYFGPGTRLTVL.

The chain couples TRBV11-2 to TRBJ2-7, with no clear D. Germline V gives CDR1 SGHAT, CDR2 FQNNGV. V lost 5 bases, J lost 3 bases, and 11 bases lay in between. The CDR3 sequence is 13 residues long. The chain's CDR3 is CASSPAPVYEQYF. The CDR3 DNA is TGTGCCAGCAGCCCCGCCCCGGTCTACGAGCAGTACTTC.

This clone has a handful of counts. V gene TRBV27 combines with J gene TRBJ1-3, with D possibly being TRBD1 (5 bases). V was pared by 6 bases and J by 1 base, with 13 bases between. CDR1 and CDR2 from the germline V gene are MNHEY and SMNVEV (reference sequence). The CDR3 runs 15 residues. CDR3: CASRLTGLSGNTIYF. CDR3 coding DNA: TGTGCCAGCAGACTCACAGGTTTATCTGGAAACACCATATATTTT.

This clone was counted between two and nine times. The rearrangement links TRBV6-5 to TRBJ2-7; maybe TRBD1 (5 bases). Germline CDR1 is MNHEY and CDR2 is SVGAGI. The ends were cut back, 6 bases at V and 2 bases at J, with 11 bases in the middle. This CDR3 has 13 amino acids. CDR3: CASSRGHTYEQYF. CDR3 sequence (DNA): TGTGCCAGCAGCCGCGGACACACCTACGAGCAGTACTTC.

Notes on this clone: This CDR3 is also generated by other DNA sequences in the sample. The rearrangement uses TRBV5-1 and TRBJ2-5; no firm D call. Germline lookup yields CDR1 SGHRS and CDR2 YFSETQ. This CDR3 has 13 amino acids. Trimming shortened V by 0 bases and J by 3 bases, and 6 bases separated the two germline ends. CDR3 residues: CASSLGAEETQYF. CDR3 DNA sequence: TGCGCCAGCAGCTTGGGGGCCGAAGAGACCCAGTACTTC.

The chain is built from TRBV18 and TRBJ1-1, with TRBD1 identical over 7 bases. CDR1 KGHSH and CDR2 LQKENI come from the germline V gene. V shed 0 bases and J 7 bases; nucleotides not matched to a gene: 8. The CDR3 runs 15 residues. CDR3 DNA: TGTGCCAGCTCACCACCGCGGCAGGGGGTGGATGAAGCTTTCTTT. This gives the protein CASSPPRQGVDEAFF.

V gene TRBV7-9 combines with J gene TRBJ2-6; 7 nucleotides align to TRBD1. After removal of 8 bases from V and 0 bases from J, the junction contained 16 bases not matched to a gene. The CDR3 sequence is 19 residues long. CDR1 SEHNR and CDR2 FQNEAQ come from the germline V gene (reference sequence). CDR3 region: CASLYPGQDYFSGANVLTF. The CDR3 region has the DNA TGTGCCAGCCTCTACCCTGGACAGGATTATTTCTCTGGGGCCAACGTCCTGACTTTC.